This TCR beta chain is from a study of shared clonotypes between healthy human individuals. V was clipped by 3 bases and J by 4 bases, with 9 bases between them. The germline V gene encodes CDR1 SQVTM and CDR2 ANQGSEA. The CDR3 length is 12 residues. This clone appeared a single time. What it binds is unknown. Study-wide results and limits: Researchers found naive subsets generally carried larger estimated richness than memory subsets. Having only a few donors restricted how much genetic and exposure-history diversity was captured.

Naive-designated CD8 cells lacked CD45RO, were positively enriched for CCR7, and omitted terminally differentiated effector memory CD45RA+ cells. The healthy adult donors were HIV-negative and reported no recent acute infections or vaccinations. In the original workflow: Junction-only immunoSEQ data arrived without quality scores, meaning filtering differed. Profiling relied on immunoSEQ multiplex PCR, and the TCRdb table lists in-frame clones only, not all of them. Clonal size and the V and J genes are those of that table, whereas D and trimming came from the DNA. The table includes about 700,000 clones, approximately 90% detected once.

The chain links TRBV29-1 to TRBJ1-2; D perhaps matches TRBD1 (6 bases). Sequenced input: naive CD8+ T cells sorted from blood. The sequence was obtained from a man under 40 in good health. CDR3 DNA: TGCAGCGTTGAGCAGGGGCTCTATGGCTACACCTTC. Protein: CSVEQGLYGYTF.